This TCR beta chain is from a study of T cells after yellow fever vaccination. At the level of the study: SMART-Seq v4 Ultra Low Input prepared the low-cell-number fractions.

In this sample, this clonotype turned up a few times. As yet, its antigen is unknown. The CDR3 totals 14 residues. V trimming: 6 bases; J trimming: 10 bases; junction bases outside the gene matches: 6. In germline, CDR1 is MNHEY, CDR2 SVGEGT. A 5'RACE template-switching step, the method used to make TCR cDNA, added a universal primer site and UMIs. TCRdb re-called the 5' RACE reads through MiXCR, storing one row per CDR3 protein. Of 100,000 to 150,000 distinct CDR3 sequences detected, roughly 9% appear once; the ten largest clones hold about 40%. Study-wide points: It was the secondary response that reached its peak faster, day 5 versus 15, but it was weaker. CD4 and CD8 compartments shared a small share of clonotypes, likely from convergent recombination.

This sample comprised CD8+ T cells sorted from PBMCs, obtained on the day of the yellow fever booster vaccination. This clonotype was sampled from a man younger than 35 who received the YFV17D yellow fever vaccine. The rearrangement uses TRBV6-2 or TRBV6-3 and TRBJ2-1; 13 bases fit TRBD2. The CDR3, as DNA: TGTGCCAGCAGCCCGGGACTAGCGGGATTCGAGCAGTTCTTC. Translating it yields CASSPGLAGFEQFF.